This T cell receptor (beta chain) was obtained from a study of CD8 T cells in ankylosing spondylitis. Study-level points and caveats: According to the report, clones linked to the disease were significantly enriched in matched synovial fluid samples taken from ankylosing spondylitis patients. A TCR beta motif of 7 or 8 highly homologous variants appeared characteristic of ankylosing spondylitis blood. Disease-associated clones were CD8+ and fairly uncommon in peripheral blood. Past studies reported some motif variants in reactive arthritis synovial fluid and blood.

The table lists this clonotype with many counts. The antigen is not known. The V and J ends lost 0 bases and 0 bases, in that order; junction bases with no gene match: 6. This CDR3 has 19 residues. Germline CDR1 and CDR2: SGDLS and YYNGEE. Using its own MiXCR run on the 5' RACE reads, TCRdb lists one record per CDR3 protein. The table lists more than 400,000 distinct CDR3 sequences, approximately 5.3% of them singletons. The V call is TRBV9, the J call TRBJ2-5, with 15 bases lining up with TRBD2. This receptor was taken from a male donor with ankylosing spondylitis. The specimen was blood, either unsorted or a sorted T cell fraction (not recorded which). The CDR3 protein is CASSVGGLAGGLYQETQYF. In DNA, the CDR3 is TGTGCCAGCAGCGTAGGGGGACTAGCGGGGGGACTGTACCAAGAGACCCAGTACTTC.